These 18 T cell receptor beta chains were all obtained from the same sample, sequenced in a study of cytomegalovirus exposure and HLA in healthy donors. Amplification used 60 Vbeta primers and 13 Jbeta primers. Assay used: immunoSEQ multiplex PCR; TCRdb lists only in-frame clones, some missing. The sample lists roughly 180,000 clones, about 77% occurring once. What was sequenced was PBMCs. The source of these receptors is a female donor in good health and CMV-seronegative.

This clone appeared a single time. The CDR3: CASSLWENQPQHF. CDR3 coding DNA: TGTGCCAGCAGCTTATGGGAGAATCAGCCCCAGCATTTT. This rearrangement joins TRBV7-6 to TRBJ1-5, with no clear D. V lost 2 bases and J lost 4, with 6 bases in between. The CDR3 is 13 residues long. CDR1 and CDR2 from the germline V gene are SGHVS and FNYEAQ.

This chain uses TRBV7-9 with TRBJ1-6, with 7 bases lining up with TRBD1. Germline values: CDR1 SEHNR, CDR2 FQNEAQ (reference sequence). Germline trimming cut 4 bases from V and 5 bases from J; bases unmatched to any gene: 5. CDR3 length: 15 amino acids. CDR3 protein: CASSSGTENNSPLHF. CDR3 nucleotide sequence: TGTGCCAGCAGCTCGGGGACAGAAAATAATTCACCCCTCCACTTT. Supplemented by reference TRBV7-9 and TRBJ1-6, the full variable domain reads DTGVSQNPRHKITKRGQNVTFRCDPISEHNRLYWYRQTLGQGPEFLTYFQNEAQLEKSRLLSDRFSAERPKGSFSTLEIQRTEQGDSAMYLCASSSGTENNSPLHFGNGTRLTVT.

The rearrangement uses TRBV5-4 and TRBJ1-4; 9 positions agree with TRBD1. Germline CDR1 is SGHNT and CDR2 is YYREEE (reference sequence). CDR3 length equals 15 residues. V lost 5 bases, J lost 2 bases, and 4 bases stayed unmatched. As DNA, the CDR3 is TGTGCCAGCAGTATACAGGGGGCCACTAATGAAAAACTGTTTTTT. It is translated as CASSIQGATNEKLFF.

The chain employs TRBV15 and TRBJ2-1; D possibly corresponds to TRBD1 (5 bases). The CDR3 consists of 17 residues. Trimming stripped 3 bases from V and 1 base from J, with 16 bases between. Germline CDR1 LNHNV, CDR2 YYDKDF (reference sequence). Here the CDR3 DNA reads TGTGCCACCAGCAGCCGACCACAGGCCGTATCCTACAATGAGCAGTTCTTC. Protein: CATSSRPQAVSYNEQFF. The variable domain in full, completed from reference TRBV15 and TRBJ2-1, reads DAMVIQNPRYQVTQFGKPVTLSCSQTLNHNVMYWYQQKSSQAPKLLFHYYDKDFNNEADTPDNFQSRRPNTSFCFLDIRSPGLGDTAMYLCATSSRPQAVSYNEQFFGPGTRLTVL.

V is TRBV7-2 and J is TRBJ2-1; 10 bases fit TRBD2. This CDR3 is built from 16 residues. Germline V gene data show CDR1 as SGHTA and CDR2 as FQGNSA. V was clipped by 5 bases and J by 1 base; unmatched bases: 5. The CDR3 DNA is TGTGCCAGCAGCCGAATAGCGGGAGGTTCCTACAATGAGCAGTTCTTC. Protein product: CASSRIAGGSYNEQFF.

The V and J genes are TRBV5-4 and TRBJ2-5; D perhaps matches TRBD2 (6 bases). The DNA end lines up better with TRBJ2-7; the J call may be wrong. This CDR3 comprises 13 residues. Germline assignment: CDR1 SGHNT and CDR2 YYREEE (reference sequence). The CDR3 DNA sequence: TGTGCCAGCAGCTTGCCCGGGAGCAACGAGCAGTACTTC. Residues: CASSLPGSNEQYF.

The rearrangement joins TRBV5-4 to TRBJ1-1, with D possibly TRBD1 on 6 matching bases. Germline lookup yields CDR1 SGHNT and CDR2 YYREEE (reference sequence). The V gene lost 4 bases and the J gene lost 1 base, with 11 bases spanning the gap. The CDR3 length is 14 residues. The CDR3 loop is CASSPEGGNTEAFF. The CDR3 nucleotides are TGTGCCAGCAGCCCGGAAGGGGGGAACACTGAAGCTTTCTTT.

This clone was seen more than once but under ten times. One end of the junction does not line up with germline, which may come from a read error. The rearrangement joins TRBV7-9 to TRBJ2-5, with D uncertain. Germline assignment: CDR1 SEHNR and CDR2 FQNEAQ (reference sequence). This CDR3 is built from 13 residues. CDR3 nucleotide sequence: TGTTCCAGCAGCTTTGGTTCGGGAGAGACCCAGTACTTC. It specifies CSSSFGSGETQYF. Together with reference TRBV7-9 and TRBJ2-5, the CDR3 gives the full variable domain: DTGVSQNPRHKITKRGQNVTFRCDPISEHNRLYWYRQTLGQGPEFLTYFQNEAQLEKSRLLSDRFSAERPKGSFSTLEIQRTEQGDSAMYLCSSSFGSGETQYFGPGTRLLVL.

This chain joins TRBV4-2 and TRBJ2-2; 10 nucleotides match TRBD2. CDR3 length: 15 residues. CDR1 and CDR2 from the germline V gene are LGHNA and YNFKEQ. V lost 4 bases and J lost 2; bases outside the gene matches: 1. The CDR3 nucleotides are TGTGCCAGCAGCCTACTAGCGGGAAACACCGGGGAGCTGTTTTTT. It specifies CASSLLAGNTGELFF.

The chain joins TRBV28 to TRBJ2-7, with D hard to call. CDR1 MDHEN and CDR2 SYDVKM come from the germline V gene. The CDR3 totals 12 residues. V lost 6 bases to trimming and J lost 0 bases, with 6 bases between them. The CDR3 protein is CASSPRSYEQYF. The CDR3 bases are TGTGCCAGCAGCCCTCGCTCCTACGAGCAGTACTTC.

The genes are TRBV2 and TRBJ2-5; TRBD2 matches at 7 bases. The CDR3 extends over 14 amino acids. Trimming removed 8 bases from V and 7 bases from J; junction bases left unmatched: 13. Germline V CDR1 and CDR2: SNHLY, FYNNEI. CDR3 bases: TGTGCCAGCGGGGGGACTACCCCAGATGCGACCCAGTACTTC. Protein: CASGGTTPDATQYF.

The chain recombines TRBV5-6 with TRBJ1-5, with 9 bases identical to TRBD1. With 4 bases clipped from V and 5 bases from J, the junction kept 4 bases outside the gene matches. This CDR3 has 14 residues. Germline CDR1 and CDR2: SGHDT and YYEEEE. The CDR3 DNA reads TGTGCCAGCAGCCGACAGGGGGACTATCAGCCCCAGCATTTT. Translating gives CASSRQGDYQPQHF.

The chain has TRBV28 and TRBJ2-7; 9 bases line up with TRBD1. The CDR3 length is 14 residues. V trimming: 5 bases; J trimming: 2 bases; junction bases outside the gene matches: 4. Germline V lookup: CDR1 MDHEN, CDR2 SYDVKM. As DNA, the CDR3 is TGTGCCAGCAGTCCCCGGACAGGGGCCTACGAGCAGTACTTC. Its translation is CASSPRTGAYEQYF.

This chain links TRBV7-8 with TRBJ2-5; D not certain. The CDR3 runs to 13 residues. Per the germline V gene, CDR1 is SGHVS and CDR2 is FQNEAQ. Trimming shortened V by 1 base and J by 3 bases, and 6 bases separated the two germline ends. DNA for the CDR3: TGTGCCAGCAGCTTAGGCGTGGAAGAGACCCAGTACTTC. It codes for CASSLGVEETQYF.

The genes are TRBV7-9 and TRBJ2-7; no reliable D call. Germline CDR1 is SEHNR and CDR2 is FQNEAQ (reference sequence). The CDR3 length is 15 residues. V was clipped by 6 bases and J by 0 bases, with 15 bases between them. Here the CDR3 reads CASSPGPSASYEQYF. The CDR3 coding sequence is TGTGCCAGCAGTCCCGGTCCTTCCGCCTCCTACGAGCAGTACTTC.

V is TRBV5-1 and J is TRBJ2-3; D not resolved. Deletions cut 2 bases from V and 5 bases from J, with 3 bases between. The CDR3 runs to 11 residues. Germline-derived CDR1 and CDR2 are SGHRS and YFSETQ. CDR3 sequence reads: CASSFRDTQYF. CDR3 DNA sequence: TGCGCCAGCAGCTTTCGAGATACGCAGTATTTT.

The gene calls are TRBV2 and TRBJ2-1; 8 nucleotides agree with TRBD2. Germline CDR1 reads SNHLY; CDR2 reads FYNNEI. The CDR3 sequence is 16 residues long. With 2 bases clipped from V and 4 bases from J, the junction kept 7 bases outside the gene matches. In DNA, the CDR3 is TGTGCCAGCAGTGAATGGGGAACGGGGGGGTACAATGAGCAGTTCTTC. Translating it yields CASSEWGTGGYNEQFF.

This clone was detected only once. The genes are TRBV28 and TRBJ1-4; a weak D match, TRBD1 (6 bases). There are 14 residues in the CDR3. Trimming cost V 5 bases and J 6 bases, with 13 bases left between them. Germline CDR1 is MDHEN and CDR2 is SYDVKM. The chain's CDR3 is CASSLQGIDEKLFF. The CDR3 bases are TGTGCCAGCAGTCTCCAGGGGATAGATGAAAAACTGTTTTTT. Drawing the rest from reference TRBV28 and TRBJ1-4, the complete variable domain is DVKVTQSSRYLVKRTGEKVFLECVQDMDHENMFWYRQDPGLGLRLIYFSYDVKMKEKGDIPEGYSVSREKKERFSLILESASTNQTSMYLCASSLQGIDEKLFFGSGTQLSVL.